These 25 T cell receptor beta chains were all obtained from the same sample, sequenced in a study of control samples from healthy donors and cancer patients. TCRdb's copy holds only in-frame clones and misses some; the assay was immunoSEQ multiplex PCR. The sample contains about 80,000 clones, 89% of which appear only once. The specimen sequenced was blood. Receptor source: a man aged 45-60 years in good health.

This clone has more than one count but fewer than ten. The rearrangement uses TRBV19 and TRBJ2-3; 9 bases are shared with TRBD2. Germline trimming cut 3 bases from V and 0 bases from J; bases unmatched to any gene: 10. Germline V gene sequence: CDR1 LNHDA, CDR2 SQIVND (reference sequence). The CDR3 has 18 residues. The CDR3 here is CASSMYSGGSSSTDTQYF. The CDR3 bases are TGTGCCAGTAGTATGTATAGCGGGGGATCTTCTAGCACAGATACGCAGTATTTT.

The rearrangement uses TRBV27 and TRBJ2-1; no clear D. CDR1 is MNHEY, CDR2 SMNVEV, per germline (reference sequence). The CDR3 covers 12 residues. Trimming shortened V by 4 bases and J by 10 bases, and 11 bases separated the two germline ends. The CDR3: CASSSRTGEQFF. The CDR3 DNA reads TGTGCCAGCAGTTCCCGGACGGGCGAGCAGTTCTTC.

The J gene is TRBJ1-1, the V gene TRBV6-5, with D hard to call. Germline CDR1 MNHEY, CDR2 SVGAGI. The V end lost 5 bases, the J end lost 3 bases, and 4 bases lay between the germline ends. The CDR3 length is 11 residues. CDR3 in DNA: TGTGCCAGCAGTCAGTACACTGAAGCTTTCTTT. The encoded protein is CASSQYTEAFF.

The V and J genes are TRBV19 and TRBJ1-5; 7 bases align to TRBD1. In germline, CDR1 is LNHDA, CDR2 SQIVND (reference sequence). The CDR3 runs to 13 residues. The trim removed 10 bases at V and 7 bases at J, leaving 10 bases unmatched. The DNA of the CDR3 is TGTGCCACCGCGACAGGGCAGAAACAGCCCCAGCATTTT. The encoded protein is CATATGQKQPQHF.

J is TRBJ2-6 and V is TRBV6-5; 7 bases agree with TRBD1. The length of the CDR3 is 14 residues. The germline V gene encodes CDR1 MNHEY and CDR2 SVGAGI. V lost 10 bases and J lost 2; bases outside the gene matches: 5. The chain's CDR3 is CATSGGAGANVLTF. For the CDR3, the DNA is TGTGCCACCTCAGGGGGAGCTGGGGCCAACGTCCTGACTTTC.

For the CDR3, the DNA is TGCGCCAGCAGTTTAGCGGCGATATCTAGCACAGATACGCAGTATTTT. It translates to CASSLAAISSTDTQYF. The V call is TRBV5-1, the J call TRBJ2-3, with D perhaps TRBD2 (6 bases). The V end lost 5 bases, the J end lost 0 bases, and 16 bases lay between the germline ends. Per germline, CDR1 SGHRS and CDR2 YFSETQ. CDR3 size: 16 residues.

The genes are TRBV11-3 and TRBJ1-2; TRBD1 matches at 7 bases. Trimming took 5 bases from V and 0 from J; bases not matched to a gene: 6. Per the germline V gene, CDR1 is SGHNT and CDR2 is YENEEA. This CDR3 is 15 amino acids long. The chain's CDR3 is CASSPSRGTNYGYTF. The CDR3, as DNA: TGTGCCAGCAGCCCCTCCAGGGGGACTAACTATGGCTACACCTTC.

The gene calls are TRBV6-5 and TRBJ1-6, with D maybe TRBD1 (5 bases). Germline CDR1 is MNHEY and CDR2 is SVGAGI. Trimming pared 0 bases from V and 12 bases from J, leaving 15 bases between. The CDR3 sequence is 15 residues long. The chain's CDR3 is CASSYSPGQGLPLHF. The CDR3 DNA reads as TGTGCCAGCAGTTACTCTCCGGGGCAGGGCTTACCCCTCCACTTT.

This rearrangement joins TRBV7-2 to TRBJ1-4; TRBD1 matches 8 bases. In germline, CDR1 is SGHTA, CDR2 FQGNSA. Germline trimming cut 5 bases from V and 5 bases from J; bases unmatched to any gene: 7. The CDR3 extends over 15 amino acids. This chain's CDR3 is CASSGRQGRNEKLFF. Here the CDR3 DNA reads TGTGCCAGCAGCGGGAGACAGGGGAGGAATGAAAAACTGTTTTTT.

V gene TRBV3-1 (or the pseudogene TRBV3-2) combines with J gene TRBJ1-1, with D possibly TRBD1 on 5 matching bases. The V gene's germline CDR1 is LGHDT and CDR2 YNNKEL (reference sequence). V lost 1 base, J lost 5 bases, and 8 bases lay in between. CDR3 length: 13 residues. CDR3 DNA sequence: TGTGCCAGCAGCCAAGGAGGGGTGACTGAAGCTTTCTTT. Protein: CASSQGGVTEAFF.

The gene calls are TRBV6-6 and TRBJ2-2, with TRBD2 matching over 9 bases. The CDR3 runs to 16 residues. Germline V gene lookup returns CDR1 MNHNY and CDR2 SVGAGI (reference sequence). Germline trimming cut 7 bases from V and 0 bases from J; bases unmatched to any gene: 6. The CDR3 here is CASKRAGGSNTGELFF. CDR3 in DNA: TGTGCCAGCAAAAGAGCGGGGGGCTCGAACACCGGGGAGCTGTTTTTT.

This clone turned up a few times. This chain connects TRBV11-2 to TRBJ1-4; 8 nucleotides line up with TRBD1. The J segment lost 2 bases and the V segment lost 5 bases, leaving 10 bases of the junction unmatched. The CDR3 extends over 17 amino acids. Germline-derived CDR1 and CDR2 are SGHAT and FQNNGV. CDR3 region: CASSPQGTGFTNEKLFF. The CDR3 nucleotides are TGTGCCAGCAGCCCCCAGGGGACAGGATTTACTAATGAAAAACTGTTTTTT.

This clone was seen a single time. This chain uses TRBV7-9 with TRBJ1-1, with D uncertain. Germline CDR1 is SEHNR and CDR2 is FQNEAQ (reference sequence). The ends were cut back, 1 base at V and 6 bases at J, with 9 bases in the middle. This CDR3 has 13 residues. The CDR3 spells CASSLEVVSEAFF. The CDR3, as DNA: TGTGCCAGCAGCTTAGAAGTGGTCTCTGAAGCTTTCTTT.

The chain uses TRBV29-1 and TRBJ1-2; D uncertain. Trimming shortened V by 2 bases and J by 4 bases, and 20 bases separated the two germline ends. CDR1 and CDR2 from the germline V gene are SQVTM and ANQGSEA. This CDR3 region has 16 residues. CDR3 DNA: TGCAGCGTTGAAAAAACACCCGATAAAGTGAGCTATGGCTACACCTTC. Its protein product is CSVEKTPDKVSYGYTF.

The chain joins TRBV10-3 to TRBJ1-5; tentatively, D is TRBD1 (5 bases). V dropped 2 bases and J dropped 6 bases, with 11 bases sitting between them. CDR3 size: 14 residues. In germline, CDR1 is ENHRY, CDR2 SYGVKD. CDR3: CAISEDRKGQPQHF. As DNA, the CDR3 is TGTGCCATCAGTGAGGACAGAAAGGGTCAGCCCCAGCATTTT.

The V call is TRBV23-1, the J call TRBJ2-5, with D possibly being TRBD1 or TRBD2 (6 bases each). TRBV23-1 is an ORF, and what it does is uncertain. The CDR3 consists of 14 residues. V lost 8 bases to trimming and J lost 7 bases, with 20 bases between them. Written as DNA, the CDR3 is TGCGCCAGCCCAAGGGGGGTCCCTAATGGGACCCAGTACTTC. This sequence encodes CASPRGVPNGTQYF.

The chain combines TRBV12-3 or TRBV12-4 with TRBJ2-1, with TRBD1 as a possible D gene (6 bases). This CDR3 has 13 residues. Trimming cost V 6 bases and J 4 bases, with 10 bases left between them. CDR3 sequence: CASSRGQYNEQFF. The CDR3, as DNA: TGTGCCAGCAGCCGAGGACAGTACAATGAGCAGTTCTTC.

This clone was recorded only once. This chain uses TRBV21-1 with TRBJ1-4. TRBV21-1 is designated a pseudogene. This CDR3 comprises 15 residues. The CDR3 DNA follows: TGTGCCAGCAGCAATTGGGAGGACACTAATGAAAAACTGTTTTTT. It codes for CASSNWEDTNEKLFF.

The chain combines TRBV20-1 with TRBJ2-7; TRBD1 or TRBD2 may be the D gene (5 bases each). Germline lookup yields CDR1 DFQATT and CDR2 SNEGSKA (reference sequence). The CDR3 has 11 residues. V shed 6 bases and J shed 7 bases, with 13 bases lying between them. Here the CDR3 reads CSAPLGEEQYF. The CDR3 nucleotides are TGCAGTGCCCCTTTGGGGGAGGAGCAGTACTTC.

This rearrangement joins TRBV10-3 to TRBJ2-3, with a weak D call TRBD2 (5 bases). This CDR3 comprises 13 residues. The V gene lost 9 bases and the J gene lost 0 bases, with 10 bases spanning the gap. Germline values: CDR1 ENHRY, CDR2 SYGVKD. The CDR3 DNA reads as TGTGCCATTGGACTTGATAGCACAGATACGCAGTATTTT. Amino acid sequence: CAIGLDSTDTQYF.

The V and J genes are TRBV7-8 and TRBJ2-7; 8 bases line up with TRBD1. CDR1 and CDR2 from the germline V gene are SGHVS and FQNEAQ. This CDR3 has 15 amino acids. The J segment lost 7 bases and the V segment lost 0 bases, leaving 8 bases of the junction unmatched. The CDR3 here is CASSLAWQGAGEQYF. The DNA for the CDR3 is TGTGCCAGCAGCTTAGCGTGGCAGGGGGCGGGAGAGCAGTACTTC.

V is TRBV15 and J is TRBJ2-7; D not resolved. CDR1 LNHNV and CDR2 YYDKDF come from the germline V gene (reference sequence). V was pared by 3 bases and J by 6 bases, with 21 bases between. The CDR3 is 16 amino acids. CDR3 nucleotides: TGTGCCACCAGCAGTCCTCATGGCAAATCGTCCCTCGAGCAGTACTTC. It yields the protein CATSSPHGKSSLEQYF.

The chain has TRBV5-5 and TRBJ2-2; no definite D call. CDR1 and CDR2 from the germline V gene are SGHKS and YYEKEE (reference sequence). The germline V and J ends were trimmed by 1 base and 1 base, with 8 bases remaining between them. This CDR3 spans 15 amino acids. The CDR3 is CASSLTVGNTGELFF. DNA of the CDR3: TGTGCCAGCAGCTTGACGGTAGGGAACACCGGGGAGCTGTTTTTT. Combining the CDR3 with reference TRBV5-5 and TRBJ2-2 gives the whole variable domain DAGVTQSPTHLIKTRGQQVTLRCSPISGHKSVSWYQQVLGQGPQFIFQYYEKEERGRGNFPDRFSARQFPNYSSELNVNALLLGDSALYLCASSLTVGNTGELFFGEGSRLTVL.

V usage is TRBV15 and J usage is TRBJ2-2; the D gene is possibly TRBD1 (6 bases). This CDR3 has 13 amino acids. CDR1 and CDR2 from the germline V gene are LNHNV and YYDKDF (reference sequence). Trimming shortened V by 4 bases and J by 6 bases, and 9 bases separated the two germline ends. CDR3 in amino acids: CATSINRAGELFF. Here the CDR3 DNA reads TGTGCCACCAGCATAAACAGGGCCGGGGAGCTGTTTTTT.

The V and J genes are TRBV4-1 and TRBJ2-7; TRBD2 matches at 7 bases. Trimming removed 2 bases from V and 2 bases from J; junction bases left unmatched: 6. This CDR3 is built from 15 residues. Germline V gives CDR1 MGHRA, CDR2 YSYEKL. The CDR3 sequence is CASSQPERGAYEQYF. CDR3 nucleotide sequence: TGCGCCAGCAGCCAACCAGAACGGGGGGCCTACGAGCAGTACTTC.